Following are 21 T cell receptor beta chains from one sample sequenced in a study of shared clonotypes between healthy human individuals. Produced via immunoSEQ multiplex PCR; TCRdb's table is partial and in-frame only. The repertoire consists of a few million clones, with about 92% occurring once and the leading ten covering 0.35% to 0.45%. Material: naive CD4+ T cells from PBMCs. The subset: CD45RA+ positively selected. Receptor source: a man between 18 and 29 years old in good health. Some clones in this sample may be carry-over from other donors' samples.

The chain recombines TRBV5-1 with TRBJ1-2, with D possibly being TRBD1 (5 bases). The V end was cut by 4 bases, the J end by 5 bases, with 15 bases between. Germline loops: CDR1 SGHRS, CDR2 YFSETQ. This CDR3 has 14 amino acids. For the CDR3, the DNA is TGCGCCAGCAGCCTGGGACCCAGGGAATATGGCTACACCTTC. Translated: CASSLGPREYGYTF.

This clone was recorded once. The rearrangement uses TRBV2 and TRBJ1-2; D gene ambiguous. Per germline, CDR1 SNHLY and CDR2 FYNNEI. This CDR3 is built from 11 residues. Between the trimmed V and J ends, which lost 9 bases and 5 bases, there was a span of 10 bases. In DNA form, the CDR3 reads TGTGCCAGTAAGACCTTTTATGGCTACACCTTC. This translates into CASKTFYGYTF.

The CDR3 DNA reads TGTGCCAGCAGTCCTCCACCCGCGCGTGGCTACACCTTC. Translating it yields CASSPPPARGYTF. This chain links TRBV28 with TRBJ1-2, with D unclear. The CDR3 spans 13 residues. V lost 5 bases and J lost 7, with 14 bases in between. Germline-derived CDR1 and CDR2 are MDHEN and SYDVKM.

The chain links TRBV4-3 to TRBJ2-3; tentative D call: TRBD1 (8 bases). CDR1 LGHNA and CDR2 YSLEER come from the germline V gene. The length of the CDR3 is 16 residues. The V end was cut by 0 bases, the J end by 5 bases, with 15 bases between. Written as DNA, the CDR3 is TGCGCCAGCAGCCAAGAATGGTACAGGGGGGGAGATACGCAGTATTTT. It yields the protein CASSQEWYRGGDTQYF.

The J gene is TRBJ2-1, the V gene TRBV10-3; D unresolved. V was trimmed by 3 bases and J by 8 bases, leaving 17 bases between them. CDR3 length: 15 residues. Germline V gene data show CDR1 as ENHRY and CDR2 as SYGVKD. CDR3 protein: CAISDPKTVGDEQFF. The CDR3 DNA is TGTGCCATCAGTGACCCTAAGACCGTCGGAGATGAGCAGTTCTTC.

V and J are TRBV18 and TRBJ2-7; 8 nucleotides agree with TRBD1. CDR3 length: 17 amino acids. Trimming removed 3 bases from V and 3 bases from J; junction bases left unmatched: 13. Germline V gives CDR1 KGHSH, CDR2 LQKENI. The CDR3 loop reads CASSPYRQGILNYEQYF. As DNA, the CDR3 is TGTGCCAGCTCACCCTACCGACAGGGGATTTTAAACTACGAGCAGTACTTC.

CDR3 sequence (DNA): TGTGCCACCAGCCAACCAGAGGTTAGCTACGAGCAGTACTTC. Amino acids: CATSQPEVSYEQYF. The chain couples TRBV15 to TRBJ2-7; D remains unclear. Germline V lookup: CDR1 LNHNV, CDR2 YYDKDF (reference sequence). The CDR3 loop spans 14 amino acids. V lost 5 bases, J lost 3 bases, and 14 bases lay in between. Together with reference TRBV15 and TRBJ2-7, the CDR3 gives the full variable domain: DAMVIQNPRYQVTQFGKPVTLSCSQTLNHNVMYWYQQKSSQAPKLLFHYYDKDFNNEADTPDNFQSRRPNTSFCFLDIRSPGLGDTAMYLCATSQPEVSYEQYFGPGTRLTVT.

The gene calls are TRBV5-4 and TRBJ2-5; 7 bases are shared with TRBD2. V was pared by 2 bases and J by 4 bases, with 8 bases of the junction left unmatched. CDR1 is SGHNT and CDR2 is YYREEE in the germline V gene (reference sequence). This CDR3 region has 15 residues. The CDR3 here is CASSFVVGGGETQYF. The CDR3 region has the DNA TGTGCCAGCAGCTTTGTAGTTGGGGGGGGAGAGACCCAGTACTTC.

The chain joins TRBV7-3 to TRBJ2-5, with 8 bases lining up with TRBD2. Germline-derived CDR1 and CDR2 are SGHTA and FQGTGA. With V trimmed by 1 base and J by 5 bases, 12 bases remained unmatched. The CDR3 runs 17 residues. The CDR3 nucleotides are TGTGCCAGCAGCTTAATGGGCGGAGCGGGAGCGGGGGAGACCCAGTACTTC. This codes for CASSLMGGAGAGETQYF.

The chain employs TRBV2 and TRBJ2-7, with 11 bases lining up with TRBD2. This CDR3 region has 19 residues. Germline CDR1 and CDR2: SNHLY and FYNNEI. J gave up 3 bases and V 7 bases, and 20 bases lay outside the gene matches. CDR3 bases: TGTGCCAGCACCGAGGTGGGTCGCGGGCTAGCGGGAGGAGACTACGAGCAGTACTTC. Amino acids: CASTEVGRGLAGGDYEQYF.

V usage is TRBV2 and J usage is TRBJ2-4; possible D gene TRBD1, 5 bases. This CDR3 has 14 amino acids. With 6 bases removed from V and 4 bases from J, the gap between germline ends came to 13 bases. CDR1 is SNHLY, CDR2 FYNNEI, per germline. The CDR3 here is CASRARTNKNIQYF. The CDR3 bases are TGTGCCAGCAGGGCTCGGACAAATAAAAACATTCAGTACTTC.

Details on this clone: In the same sample, other DNA sequences code for this CDR3. The chain has TRBV5-1 and TRBJ2-3; D is unclear. V shed 5 bases and J shed 0 bases, with 7 bases lying between them. The germline V gene encodes CDR1 SGHRS and CDR2 YFSETQ. This CDR3 is built from 13 residues. The CDR3 protein is CASSSGSTDTQYF. In DNA, the CDR3 is TGCGCCAGCAGTTCAGGAAGCACAGATACGCAGTATTTT.

The chain uses TRBV28 and TRBJ2-2; 10 bases agree with TRBD2. CDR3 size: 18 residues. CDR1 is MDHEN, CDR2 SYDVKM, per germline. J gave up 4 bases and V 4 bases, and 12 bases lay outside the gene matches. CDR3 residues: CASSSPVKSGRGTGELFF. The CDR3 DNA reads as TGTGCCAGCAGTTCCCCCGTTAAAAGCGGGAGGGGCACCGGGGAGCTGTTTTTT.

The genes are TRBV6-6 and TRBJ2-7; 10 bases map to TRBD2. With V trimmed by 5 bases and J by 2 bases, 6 bases remained unmatched. The CDR3 totals 15 residues. The germline V gene encodes CDR1 MNHNY and CDR2 SVGAGI (reference sequence). The CDR3 sequence: CASSPGTSDTYEQYF. The CDR3 DNA follows: TGTGCCAGCAGTCCCGGGACTAGCGACACCTACGAGCAGTACTTC.

The chain is built from TRBV18 and TRBJ1-2; D gene unclear. With 6 bases removed from V and 4 bases from J, the gap between germline ends came to 12 bases. This CDR3 comprises 13 residues. Germline CDR1 and CDR2: KGHSH and LQKENI. For the CDR3, the DNA is TGTGCCAGCTCCCCCGGTCTTCTCTATGGCTACACCTTC. Translation: CASSPGLLYGYTF.

This rearrangement joins TRBV29-1 to TRBJ1-5, with 9 bases aligning to TRBD1. This CDR3 spans 13 amino acids. Germline lookup yields CDR1 SQVTM and CDR2 ANQGSEA. J gave up 7 bases and V 6 bases, and 7 bases lay outside the gene matches. The CDR3 sequence is CSVGNRGQQPQHF. CDR3 bases: TGCAGCGTAGGGAACAGGGGGCAGCAGCCCCAGCATTTT.

The chain links TRBV5-4 to TRBJ1-1; D unresolved. Germline V gene lookup returns CDR1 SGHNT and CDR2 YYREEE (reference sequence). The ends were cut back, 0 bases at V and 6 bases at J, with 9 bases in the middle. The CDR3 is 13 amino acids. The CDR3 DNA follows: TGTGCCAGCAGCTTGGTTCCACCAGCTGAAGCTTTCTTT. It is translated as CASSLVPPAEAFF.

The chain links TRBV6-6 to TRBJ2-5, with 7 bases aligning to TRBD2. Looked up from germline, CDR1 is MNHNY and CDR2 is SVGAGI (reference sequence). The trim removed 6 bases at V and 5 bases at J, leaving 12 bases unmatched. This CDR3 region has 15 residues. CDR3 coding DNA: TGTGCCAGCAGCCCTAAGGTGATGGGGGGGGAGACCCAGTACTTC. It codes for CASSPKVMGGETQYF.

V gene TRBV2 combines with J gene TRBJ2-1; 9 bases fit TRBD2. The germline V gene encodes CDR1 SNHLY and CDR2 FYNNEI. The CDR3 extends over 14 amino acids. The V gene end was trimmed by 5 bases and the J gene end by 2 bases; junction bases not matched to a gene: 1. CDR3 amino acids: CASSRLAAYNEQFF. CDR3 nucleotide sequence: TGTGCCAGCAGTAGACTAGCGGCCTACAATGAGCAGTTCTTC.

The V and J genes are TRBV6-1 and TRBJ2-7; D call uncertain. Germline V gene sequence: CDR1 MNHNS, CDR2 SASEGT. This CDR3 contains 13 residues. Deletions cut 3 bases from V and 3 bases from J, with 9 bases between. The CDR3 region has the DNA TGTGCCAGCAGTGAGACACAGTTCTACGAGCAGTACTTC. Protein product: CASSETQFYEQYF.

V usage is TRBV15 and J usage is TRBJ1-1, with a possible D match to TRBD1 (6 bases). CDR1 is LNHNV, CDR2 YYDKDF, per germline (reference sequence). CDR3 length: 17 amino acids. V lost 0 bases to trimming and J lost 2 bases, with 16 bases between them. The CDR3 DNA follows: TGTGCCACCAGCAGAGATCCCCCGGACAGTGCTAACACTGAAGCTTTCTTT. This sequence encodes CATSRDPPDSANTEAFF.